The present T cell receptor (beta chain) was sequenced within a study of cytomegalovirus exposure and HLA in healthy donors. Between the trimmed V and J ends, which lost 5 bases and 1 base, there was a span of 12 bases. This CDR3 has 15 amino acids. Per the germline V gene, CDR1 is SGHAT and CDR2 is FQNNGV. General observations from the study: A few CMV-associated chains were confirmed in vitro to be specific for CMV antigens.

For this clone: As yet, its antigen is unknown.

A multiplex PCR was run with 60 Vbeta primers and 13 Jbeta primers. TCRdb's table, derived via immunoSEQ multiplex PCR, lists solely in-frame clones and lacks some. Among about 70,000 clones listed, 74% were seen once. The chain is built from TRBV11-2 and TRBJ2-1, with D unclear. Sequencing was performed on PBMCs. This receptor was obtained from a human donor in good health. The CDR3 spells CASSPHAQSYNEQFF. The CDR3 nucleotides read TGTGCCAGCAGCCCCCACGCCCAGTCCTACAATGAGCAGTTCTTC.